The rows below give T cell receptor beta chains drawn from one sample of a study of cytomegalovirus exposure and HLA in healthy donors. Only in-frame clones appear in the TCRdb table, and some are missing; sequencing was by immunoSEQ multiplex PCR. The repertoire holds 90,000 to 110,000 clones, with over 65% as singletons. Sequenced input: PBMCs. All receptors derive from a man in his forties in good health and CMV-seropositive. Each CDR3 is given with its conserved first and last residue. Each record gives: CDR3 length, J gene, V gene, CDR3 protein.

17 TRBJ1-3 TRBV12-5 CASGPAGTSSSGNTIYF
14 TRBJ1-1 TRBV28 CASSYIGRGAEAFF
18 TRBJ2-5 TRBV5-1 CASSSGGRTSGPQETQYF
13 TRBJ2-7 TRBV29-1 CSALTDIWSEQYF
15 TRBJ2-2 TRBV2 CASRRTGANTGELFF
13 TRBJ1-4 TRBV6-5 CASSYSAPGKLFF
16 TRBJ2-3 TRBV7-9 CASSFMAFIDTDTQYF
15 TRBJ2-7 TRBV6-6 CASRPTGTVTYEQYF
15 TRBJ2-1 TRBV7-3 CASSLGLAGFNEQFF
14 TRBJ1-3 TRBV13 CASSFLSSGNTIYF
13 TRBJ1-2 TRBV14 CASSHQIGVGYTF
16 TRBJ2-1 TRBV7-2 CASSLAPGLSRNEQFF
15 TRBJ2-1 TRBV7-6 CASRLTSGGAHEQFF
15 TRBJ2-2 TRBV7-9 CASPRTSGVTGELFF
14 TRBJ2-1 TRBV15 CATSRDRQGDEQFF
12 TRBJ2-7 TRBV10-1 CASGRFLDEQYF
15 TRBJ2-5 TRBV19 CASSIGGGSQETQYF
12 TRBJ2-3 TRBV29-1 CSAKLSTDTQYF
13 TRBJ2-7 TRBV2 CAGKQGEVYEQYF
16 TRBJ2-2 TRBV5-1 CASSPQAGGIAGELFF
14 TRBJ1-1 TRBV19 CASSIDRRDGEAFF
12 TRBJ2-2 TRBV6-1 CAIPRVTGELFF
15 TRBJ1-2 TRBV30 CAWSPQTGAGYGYTF
16 TRBJ2-3 TRBV28 CASSRSGVSSTDTQYF
16 TRBJ1-3 TRBV9 CASSAGDRGHGNTIYF
15 TRBJ1-1 TRBV5-4 CASSRGTGKNTEAFF
15 TRBJ1-2 TRBV2 CASSVVQGGLDGYTF
14 TRBJ2-3 TRBV25-1 CASSEDRGPDTQYF
15 TRBJ1-5 TRBV7-8 CASSLQGAGNQPQHF
15 TRBJ1-3 TRBV27 CASSLDRGSGNTIYF
17 TRBJ2-1 TRBV11-2 CASSTRGSGSSYNEQFF
12 TRBJ2-5 TRBV6-6 CASKEGGETQYF
16 TRBJ1-3 TRBV9 CASSPQGANSGNTIYF
16 TRBJ2-1 TRBV28 CASSFSGTGRGGEQFF
15 TRBJ2-7 TRBV7-2 CASSLARLAGVEQYF
15 TRBJ2-6 TRBV10-2 CASSPGSAGANGLTF
15 TRBJ2-2 TRBV7-3 CASSLLSVNTGELFF
15 TRBJ1-5 TRBV19 CASRRSGASNQPQHF
17 TRBJ2-3 TRBV2 CASSKNLAGGSTDTQYF
15 TRBJ1-2 TRBV5-4 CASSEATRRSYGYTF
17 TRBJ2-1 TRBV5-4 CASRLGLAGGTYNEQFF
13 TRBJ1-1 TRBV6-1 CASRNRGRTEAFF
14 TRBJ1-5 TRBV10-3 CAISEGGGNQPQHF
14 TRBJ2-1 TRBV30 CAWSVGQGRNEQFF
14 TRBJ2-3 TRBV29-1 CSVETGGPSDTQYF
12 TRBJ2-1 TRBV28 CASSLRGLGQFF
14 TRBJ1-2 TRBV9 CASSVGTGAYGYTF